This TCR beta chain was retrieved from a study of T-cell reconstitution after alpha-beta-depleted transplantation in children (dated by TCRdb to 2016 to 2017). Context from the whole study: The study quantitatively tracked T-cell immune reconstitution after TCRalphabeta/CD19-depleted allogeneic hematopoietic cell transplantation in children using TCR repertoire profiling.

General conclusions and limits of the study: Over the following months the frequencies of hyperexpanded clones went down, and after one year T-cell counts and TCRbeta diversity were mostly credited to newly produced T cells. The apparently early alphabetaT-cell count recovery about two months after transplant was reportedly dependent on only several hundred rapidly expanded clones derived from non-depleted graft cells. In some patients, the high TCRbeta diversity seen at day 60 was put down to recipient T cells and intrathymic progenitors that had survived conditioning.

Libraries were prepared through PCR. Sequencing relied on an Illumina HiSeq 2500. TCR libraries were prepared with molecular barcoding, using unique molecular identifiers to normalize TCRbeta repertoire quantification. The raw public data were reprocessed by TCRdb itself: fastp quality trimming at Q25, MiXCR clonotype calling, in-frame beta chains only. Each CDR3 protein appears once, grouped with its most common genes and DNA. The sample includes under 75,000 distinct CDR3 sequences, with about 11% observed a single time. The ten largest clones represent roughly 13% of the sample. Compared with germline, V lacks 4 bases and J lacks 9 bases; bases without a gene match: 13. From cysteine to phenylalanine, the CDR3 is 17 amino acids long. Only CDR3 DNA is held: 51 bases, read in frame from base 1. From the germline V gene, CDR1 is ENHRY and CDR2 is SYGVKD. In the paper's terms, the treatment or condition label means: allogeneic hematopoietic cell transplantation with graft depleted of TCRalphabeta T cells and CD19 B cells. Transplant recipients were children who received TCRalphabeta/CD19-depleted allogeneic hematopoietic cell grafts.

This clonotype was found many times. Its antigen is currently not known. Per-base quality was not reported, and no clone a single base away is much larger than it. The sequence links TRBV10-3 to TRBJ2-4; 12 junctional bases match TRBD2. The specimen was PBMCs, collected before TCRalphabeta/CD19-depleted stem cell transplant. This sequence originates from a boy younger than 18 with acute myeloid leukemia, due to receive a stem cell transplant. The CDR3: CAISVSGLAGGGGIQYF. The DNA reads TGTGCCATCAGTGTTTCGGGACTAGCGGGTGGTGGGGGCATTCAGTACTTC.